The clone carrying this T cell receptor beta chain was picked up one time. Study processing details: Using reference gene primer amplification, nucleated cell counts were estimated. This table comes from immunoSEQ multiplex PCR, and its TCRdb copy is limited to in-frame clones, with some not included. V and J calls and clone size are given by that table; D and trimming were obtained from the DNA. This table holds 120,000 to 150,000 clones, around four fifths found once. Trimming cost V 0 bases and J 4 bases, with 10 bases left between them. Germline V CDR1 and CDR2: LNHDA, SQIVND (reference sequence). The CDR3 extends over 15 amino acids. The record originates from a study of blood T cell repertoires in COVID-19. Overall study context: COVID-19 samples collected from the United States, Italy and Spain covered acute and convalescent phases. In each case, the material was cDNA or gDNA derived from T cells, B-cell-depleted T cells, or PBMCs.

The chain joins TRBV19 to TRBJ2-1, with a possible D match to TRBD2 (6 bases). Material: peripheral blood. This receptor was taken from a human donor in a cohort sampled during active COVID-19. The CDR3 spells CASSIDGGAYNEQFF. CDR3 sequence (DNA): TGTGCCAGTAGTATAGACGGGGGTGCTTACAATGAGCAGTTCTTC.